The 26 T cell receptor beta chains below come from one sample, sequenced in a study of long-term antiretroviral therapy in people with HIV. An immunoSEQ assay, version v3.0, was performed at survey level. Here immunoSEQ multiplex PCR was the method, and the copy in TCRdb shows in-frame clones only, minus some. Here the sample spans approximately 24,000 clones, around 88% being singletons. The sample in question was unsorted PBMCs, obtained roughly 4.5 years after starting antiretroviral therapy. These receptor sequences come from a man between 25 and 39 years old with HIV.

This clone was recorded a few times. V usage is TRBV7-3 and J usage is TRBJ2-1; unclear D gene. The CDR3 has 13 residues. The germline V gene encodes CDR1 SGHTA and CDR2 FQGTGA. Trimming took off 5 bases at V and 9 bases at J, with 14 bases between the two ends. CDR3 sequence (DNA): TGTGCCAGCAGCCCGCTAGGTGACGGTGAGCAGTTCTTC. This codes for CASSPLGDGEQFF.

V gene TRBV7-9 combines with J gene TRBJ2-5; D is unclear. Germline CDR1 is SEHNR and CDR2 is FQNEAQ (reference sequence). Trimming removed 6 bases from V and 5 bases from J, with 16 bases in between. This CDR3 has 14 residues. CDR3 coding DNA: TGTGCCAGCAGACCTGACCAACGCCACGAGACCCAGTACTTC. This gives the protein CASRPDQRHETQYF.

The rearrangement joins TRBV5-4 to TRBJ2-1, with D unclear. V lost 3 bases to trimming and J lost 5 bases, with 9 bases between them. The CDR3 is made up of 13 amino acids. Germline V lookup: CDR1 SGHNT, CDR2 YYREEE (reference sequence). CDR3 sequence reads: CASSSLGNNEQFF. For the CDR3, the DNA is TGTGCCAGCAGCTCCCTGGGGAACAATGAGCAGTTCTTC. The entire variable domain, with the rest obtained from reference TRBV5-4 and TRBJ2-1, is as follows: ETGVTQSPTHLIKTRGQQVTLRCSSQSGHNTVSWYQQALGQGPQFIFQYYREEENGRGNFPPRFSGLQFPNYSSELNVNALELDDSALYLCASSSLGNNEQFFGPGTRLTVL.

The chain carries TRBV7-2 and TRBJ1-1, with 8 bases aligning to TRBD1. The CDR3 runs 16 residues. V lost 6 bases and J lost 4; bases outside the gene matches: 13. Germline V lookup: CDR1 SGHTA, CDR2 FQGNSA. The CDR3 bases are TGTGCCAGCAGACCACTTGGACAGGGAAGGGGCACTGAAGCTTTCTTT. As protein: CASRPLGQGRGTEAFF. Based on the CDR3 plus reference TRBV7-2 and TRBJ1-1, the full variable domain is GAGVSQSPSNKVTEKGKDVELRCDPISGHTALYWYRQSLGQGLEFLIYFQGNSAPDKSGLPSDRFSAERTGGSVSTLTIQRTQQEDSAVYLCASRPLGQGRGTEAFFGQGTRLTVV.

This chain links TRBV19 with TRBJ1-6, with 8 bases lining up with TRBD1. Losses at the gene ends were 0 bases for V and 7 bases for J; bases not matched to a gene: 8. The CDR3 runs 17 residues. CDR1 is LNHDA and CDR2 is SQIVND in the germline V gene (reference sequence). The CDR3 here is CASSIDPGTGQNSPLHF. The CDR3, as DNA: TGTGCCAGTAGTATAGATCCTGGGACAGGACAAAATTCACCCCTCCACTTT.

The chain uses TRBV5-6 and TRBJ2-7, with 7 bases lining up with TRBD2. V was clipped by 4 bases and J by 2 bases; unmatched bases: 6. Germline CDR1 SGHDT, CDR2 YYEEEE. The CDR3 loop spans 14 amino acids. DNA for the CDR3: TGTGCCAGCAGCGAACCCGGGGGGACCTACGAGCAGTACTTC. This gives the protein CASSEPGGTYEQYF.

The rearrangement links TRBV7-9 to TRBJ2-5; D gene ambiguous. V lost 1 base and J 5 bases, leaving 5 bases between the germline ends. CDR3 length equals 12 residues. Germline CDR1 SEHNR, CDR2 FQNEAQ (reference sequence). Here the CDR3 reads CASSLEVETQYF. CDR3 DNA sequence: TGTGCCAGCAGCTTAGAGGTGGAGACCCAGTACTTC.

This rearrangement joins TRBV14 to TRBJ2-7, with TRBD1 identical over 9 bases. Germline CDR1 and CDR2: SGHDN and FVKESK. Trimming removed 5 bases from V and 2 bases from J; junction bases left unmatched: 10. The CDR3 runs 16 residues. CDR3 coding DNA: TGTGCCAGCAGCGTCCGAACTGGGACAGGGCCCTACGAGCAGTACTTC. Translated: CASSVRTGTGPYEQYF.

This chain uses TRBV5-1 with TRBJ1-1; TRBD1 is a possible D gene (6 bases). Per germline, CDR1 SGHRS and CDR2 YFSETQ. The CDR3 loop spans 14 amino acids. The ends were cut back, 0 bases at V and 7 bases at J, with 13 bases in the middle. CDR3 residues: CASSLGTERFEAFF. The CDR3 DNA is TGCGCCAGCAGCTTGGGGACAGAAAGATTTGAAGCTTTCTTT.

The chain uses TRBV29-1 and TRBJ2-2; 8 bases align to TRBD1. The trim removed 7 bases at V and 4 bases at J, leaving 8 bases unmatched. Germline CDR1 is SQVTM and CDR2 is ANQGSEA. The CDR3 is made up of 14 amino acids. CDR3 region: CSGSLGQGTGELFF. CDR3 coding DNA: TGCAGCGGAAGCTTAGGACAGGGCACCGGGGAGCTGTTTTTT.

The rearrangement joins TRBV27 to TRBJ1-1; 7 nucleotides agree with TRBD1. This CDR3 comprises 11 residues. With V trimmed by 7 bases and J by 6 bases, 2 bases remained unmatched. Germline-derived CDR1 and CDR2 are MNHEY and SMNVEV (reference sequence). Here the CDR3 DNA reads TGTGCCAGCAAACAGGGGTCTGAAGCTTTCTTT. Amino acid sequence: CASKQGSEAFF.

The chain combines TRBV7-2 with TRBJ2-7, with D possibly TRBD1 on 5 matching bases. Germline CDR1 SGHTA, CDR2 FQGNSA. The CDR3 contains 14 residues. Between the trimmed V and J ends, which lost 1 base and 0 bases, there was a span of 7 bases. This CDR3 is CASSLGGVSYEQYF. In nucleotides, the CDR3 is TGTGCCAGCAGCTTAGGGGGCGTCTCCTACGAGCAGTACTTC.

This clone was seen once. The chain recombines TRBV5-8 with TRBJ2-7, with D uncertain. Germline values: CDR1 SGHTS, CDR2 YDEGEE. The V end lost 6 bases, the J end lost 4 bases, and 17 bases lay between the germline ends. This CDR3 region has 14 residues. CDR3 loop: CASTPGLKIYEQYF. Written as DNA, the CDR3 is TGTGCCAGCACTCCCGGGCTGAAGATTTACGAGCAGTACTTC.

This chain uses TRBV6-6 with TRBJ1-4; D is uncertain. In germline, CDR1 is MNHNY, CDR2 SVGAGI (reference sequence). Deletions cut 7 bases from V and 0 bases from J, with 9 bases between. This CDR3 is built from 14 residues. This CDR3 reads CASTYRATNEKLFF. CDR3 sequence (DNA): TGTGCCAGCACCTACCGGGCAACTAATGAAAAACTGTTTTTT.

The chain combines TRBV19 with TRBJ2-7; 8 bases align to TRBD1. This CDR3 is built from 15 residues. Germline V gives CDR1 LNHDA, CDR2 SQIVND (reference sequence). V was pared by 4 bases and J by 2 bases, with 7 bases of the junction left unmatched. In DNA form, the CDR3 reads TGTGCCAGTAGTAAAACGACAGGGGAGGCCTACGAGCAGTACTTC. This translates into CASSKTTGEAYEQYF.

The chain is built from TRBV9 and TRBJ2-7; D is possibly TRBD2 (5 bases). The V end lost 0 bases, the J end lost 3 bases, and 10 bases lay between the germline ends. Germline V lookup: CDR1 SGDLS, CDR2 YYNGEE. The CDR3 is 14 amino acids. CDR3 sequence: CASSVGFGSYEQYF. In DNA, the CDR3 is TGTGCCAGCAGCGTAGGTTTTGGGAGCTACGAGCAGTACTTC.

V usage is TRBV11-2 and J usage is TRBJ2-7; D gene unclear. This CDR3 comprises 13 residues. V lost 0 bases and J 4 bases, leaving 7 bases between the germline ends. Germline V gene lookup returns CDR1 SGHAT and CDR2 FQNNGV. As DNA, the CDR3 is TGTGCCAGCAGCTTAGATGGCGGATACGAGCAGTACTTC. It codes for CASSLDGGYEQYF.

The CDR3 DNA is TGTGCCAGCAGCCCTTTTAGCGGGAGGAGTCTTGAGCAGTTCTTC. Translated, it gives CASSPFSGRSLEQFF. The J gene is TRBJ2-1, the V gene TRBV7-9; 10 bases line up with TRBD2. V lost 5 bases to trimming and J lost 9 bases; unmatched junction nucleotides: 10. This CDR3 has 15 residues. Per germline, CDR1 SEHNR and CDR2 FQNEAQ (reference sequence).

The V call is TRBV6-5, the J call TRBJ2-2; no clear D gene. V was shortened by 7 bases and J by 0 bases, with 12 bases between the two germline ends. The germline gives CDR1 MNHEY, CDR2 SVGAGI. The length of the CDR3 is 15 residues. CDR3: CASTAIGTNTGELFF. In DNA, the CDR3 is TGTGCCAGCACGGCTATCGGAACGAACACCGGGGAGCTGTTTTTT.

This sequence joins TRBV14 and TRBJ2-7; 9 bases align to TRBD2. Trimming removed 2 bases from V and 2 bases from J; junction bases left unmatched: 7. Germline CDR1 is SGHDN and CDR2 is FVKESK. This CDR3 contains 16 residues. DNA for the CDR3: TGTGCCAGCAGCCAATATAGGGCGGGGGGGCCCTACGAGCAGTACTTC. It codes for CASSQYRAGGPYEQYF.

This rearrangement joins TRBV29-1 to TRBJ1-1; a possible D gene is TRBD1 (5 bases). The CDR3 spans 13 residues. Germline V gene lookup returns CDR1 SQVTM and CDR2 ANQGSEA. Trimming took 5 bases from V and 1 from J, leaving 11 bases between them. Written as DNA, the CDR3 is TGCAGCGTTAACACAGGCCGGAACACTGAAGCTTTCTTT. As protein: CSVNTGRNTEAFF.

The V call is TRBV19, the J call TRBJ2-1; 11 positions match TRBD2. The CDR3 is made up of 17 amino acids. Looked up from germline, CDR1 is LNHDA and CDR2 is SQIVND (reference sequence). Trimming cost V 5 bases and J 7 bases; bases outside gene matches: 13. The CDR3 here is CASSSPLVAGGHNEQFF. In DNA, the CDR3 is TGTGCCAGTAGTTCCCCTTTGGTAGCGGGGGGGCATAATGAGCAGTTCTTC.

The CDR3 sequence is CASSKDRGDTGELFF. The CDR3 DNA sequence: TGTGCCAGCAGTAAGGACAGGGGTGACACCGGGGAGCTGTTTTTT. The chain recombines TRBV2 with TRBJ2-2; TRBD1 aligns across 9 bases. The CDR3 has 15 amino acids. Trimming at V came to 5 bases and at J to 3 bases, leaving 4 bases not matched to a gene. The V gene's germline CDR1 is SNHLY and CDR2 FYNNEI.

V and J are TRBV5-1 and TRBJ1-2; 7 positions agree with TRBD1. The CDR3 has 14 residues. Germline V CDR1 and CDR2: SGHRS, YFSETQ. V trimming: 5 bases; J trimming: 5 bases; junction bases outside the gene matches: 9. CDR3 region: CASSEDRNAYGYTF. DNA of the CDR3: TGCGCCAGCAGTGAGGACAGGAACGCTTATGGCTACACCTTC.

V gene TRBV11-2 combines with J gene TRBJ2-4, with no clear D. The CDR3 has 12 amino acids. The V end lost 3 bases, the J end lost 10 bases, and 10 bases lay between the germline ends. The germline gives CDR1 SGHAT, CDR2 FQNNGV. Here the CDR3 DNA reads TGTGCCAGCAGCTTTGACTGGGGAATTCAGTACTTC. Translating gives CASSFDWGIQYF.

The rearrangement links TRBV4-3 to TRBJ2-7; D is uncertain. Per the germline V gene, CDR1 is LGHNA and CDR2 is YSLEER. The CDR3 runs 15 residues. V lost 0 bases and J lost 5, with 14 bases in between. The CDR3 region has the DNA TGCGCCAGCAGCCAAGATTTAGTGGAATTCAACGAGCAGTACTTC. It yields the protein CASSQDLVEFNEQYF.